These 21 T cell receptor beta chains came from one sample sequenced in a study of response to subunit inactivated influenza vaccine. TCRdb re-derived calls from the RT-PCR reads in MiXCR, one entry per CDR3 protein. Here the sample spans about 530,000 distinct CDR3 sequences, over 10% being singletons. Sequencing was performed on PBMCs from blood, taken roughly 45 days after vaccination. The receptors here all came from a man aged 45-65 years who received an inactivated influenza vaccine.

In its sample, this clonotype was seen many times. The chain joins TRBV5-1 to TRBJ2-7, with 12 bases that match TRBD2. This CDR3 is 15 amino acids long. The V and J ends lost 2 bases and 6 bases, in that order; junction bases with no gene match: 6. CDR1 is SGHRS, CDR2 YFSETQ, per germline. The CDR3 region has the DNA TGCGCCAGCAGCTTCGGACTAGCGGGACCCTTCGAGCAGTACTTC. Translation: CASSFGLAGPFEQYF.

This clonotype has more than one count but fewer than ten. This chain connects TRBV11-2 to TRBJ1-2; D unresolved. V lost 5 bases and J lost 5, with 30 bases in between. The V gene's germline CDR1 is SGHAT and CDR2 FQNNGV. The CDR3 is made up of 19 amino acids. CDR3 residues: CASSPSAPGRSDVRYGYTF. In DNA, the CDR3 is TGTGCCAGCAGCCCCTCCGCCCCCGGGCGGTCAGATGTTCGGTATGGCTACACCTTC. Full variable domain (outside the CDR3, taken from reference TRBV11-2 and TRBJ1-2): EAGVAQSPRYKIIEKRQSVAFWCNPISGHATLYWYQQILGQGPKLLIQFQNNGVVDDSQLPKDRFSAERLKGVDSTLKIQPAKLEDSAVYLCASSPSAPGRSDVRYGYTFGSGTRLTVV.

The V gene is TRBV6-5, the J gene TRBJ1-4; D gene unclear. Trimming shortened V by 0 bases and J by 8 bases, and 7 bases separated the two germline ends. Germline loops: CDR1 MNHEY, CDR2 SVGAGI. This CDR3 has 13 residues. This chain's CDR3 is CASSYSLEEKLFF. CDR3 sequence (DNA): TGTGCCAGCAGTTACTCCCTGGAGGAAAAACTGTTTTTT.

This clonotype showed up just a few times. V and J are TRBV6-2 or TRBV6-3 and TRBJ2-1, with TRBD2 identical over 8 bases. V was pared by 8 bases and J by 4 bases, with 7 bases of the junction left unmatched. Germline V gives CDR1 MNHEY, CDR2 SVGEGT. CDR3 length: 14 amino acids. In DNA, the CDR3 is TGTGCCAGCGGGCGGGGGGCCCTATACAATGAGCAGTTCTTC. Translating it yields CASGRGALYNEQFF.

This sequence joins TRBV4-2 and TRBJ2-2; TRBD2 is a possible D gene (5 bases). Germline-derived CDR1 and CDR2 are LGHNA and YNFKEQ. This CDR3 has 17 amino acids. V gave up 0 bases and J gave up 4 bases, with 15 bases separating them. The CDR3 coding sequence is TGTGCCAGCAGCCAAGATAACGGGATGTCGACCACCGGGGAGCTGTTTTTT. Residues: CASSQDNGMSTTGELFF.

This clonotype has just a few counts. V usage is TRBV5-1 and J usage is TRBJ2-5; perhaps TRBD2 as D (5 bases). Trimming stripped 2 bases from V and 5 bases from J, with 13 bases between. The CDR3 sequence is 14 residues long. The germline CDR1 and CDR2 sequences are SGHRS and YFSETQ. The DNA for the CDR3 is TGCGCCAGCAGCTTCGGACGGGATCGGGAGACCCAGTACTTC. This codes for CASSFGRDRETQYF.

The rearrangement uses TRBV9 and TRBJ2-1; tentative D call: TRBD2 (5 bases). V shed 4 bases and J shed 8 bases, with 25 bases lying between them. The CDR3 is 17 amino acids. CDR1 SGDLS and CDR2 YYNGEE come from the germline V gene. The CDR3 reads CASSTRQKPQPRDEQFF. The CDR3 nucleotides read TGTGCCAGCAGCACCCGACAAAAGCCTCAACCGCGGGATGAGCAGTTCTTC.

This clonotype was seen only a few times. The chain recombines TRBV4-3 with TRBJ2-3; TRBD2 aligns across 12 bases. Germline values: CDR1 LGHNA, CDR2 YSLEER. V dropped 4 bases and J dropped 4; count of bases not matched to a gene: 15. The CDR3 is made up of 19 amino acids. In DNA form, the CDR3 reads TGCGCCAGCAGCCGAGCTCCAGCATTCCTAGCGGGAGGGTCAGATACGCAGTATTTT. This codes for CASSRAPAFLAGGSDTQYF.

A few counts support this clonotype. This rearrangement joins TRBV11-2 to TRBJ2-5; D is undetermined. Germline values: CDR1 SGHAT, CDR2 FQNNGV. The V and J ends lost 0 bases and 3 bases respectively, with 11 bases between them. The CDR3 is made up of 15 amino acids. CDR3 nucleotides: TGTGCCAGCAGCTTAGATGCTTGGCAGAAAGAGACCCAGTACTTC. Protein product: CASSLDAWQKETQYF.

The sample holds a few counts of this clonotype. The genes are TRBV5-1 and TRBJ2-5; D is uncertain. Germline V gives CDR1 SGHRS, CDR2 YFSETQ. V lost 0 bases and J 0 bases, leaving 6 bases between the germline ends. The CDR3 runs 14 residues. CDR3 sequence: CASSLGQYQETQYF. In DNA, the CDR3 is TGCGCCAGCAGCTTGGGTCAGTACCAAGAGACCCAGTACTTC.

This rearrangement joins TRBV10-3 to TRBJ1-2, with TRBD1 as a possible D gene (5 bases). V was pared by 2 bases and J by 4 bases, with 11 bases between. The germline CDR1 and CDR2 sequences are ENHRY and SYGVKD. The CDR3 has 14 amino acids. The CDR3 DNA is TGTGCCATCAGTGAGGGGGCGCGAACCTATGGCTACACCTTC. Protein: CAISEGARTYGYTF.

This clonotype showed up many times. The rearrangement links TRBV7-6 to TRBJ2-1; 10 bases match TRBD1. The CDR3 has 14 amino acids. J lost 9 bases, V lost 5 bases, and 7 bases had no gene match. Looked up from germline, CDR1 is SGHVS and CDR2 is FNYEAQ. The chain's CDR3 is CASSPGTGVSEQFF. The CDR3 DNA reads TGTGCCAGCAGCCCCGGGACAGGGGTCAGTGAGCAGTTCTTC.

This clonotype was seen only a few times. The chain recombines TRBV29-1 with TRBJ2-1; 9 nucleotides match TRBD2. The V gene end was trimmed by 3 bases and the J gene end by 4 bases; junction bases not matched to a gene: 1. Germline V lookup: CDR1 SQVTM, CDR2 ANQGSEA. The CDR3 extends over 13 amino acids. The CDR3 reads CSVDSGSYNEQFF. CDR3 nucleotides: TGCAGCGTTGATAGCGGGAGTTACAATGAGCAGTTCTTC.

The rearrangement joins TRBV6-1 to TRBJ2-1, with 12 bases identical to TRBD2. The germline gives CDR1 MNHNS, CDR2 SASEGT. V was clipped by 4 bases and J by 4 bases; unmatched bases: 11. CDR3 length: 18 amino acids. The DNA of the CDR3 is TGTGCCAGCAGTGTACAACTAGCGGGAGGCCAGAATTACAATGAGCAGTTCTTC. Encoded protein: CASSVQLAGGQNYNEQFF.

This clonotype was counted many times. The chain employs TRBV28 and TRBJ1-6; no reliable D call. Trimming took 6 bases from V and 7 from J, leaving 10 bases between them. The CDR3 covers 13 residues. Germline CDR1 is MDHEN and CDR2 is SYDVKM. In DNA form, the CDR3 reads TGTGCCAGCAGCACCCACACAAATTCACCCCTCCACTTT. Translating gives CASSTHTNSPLHF.

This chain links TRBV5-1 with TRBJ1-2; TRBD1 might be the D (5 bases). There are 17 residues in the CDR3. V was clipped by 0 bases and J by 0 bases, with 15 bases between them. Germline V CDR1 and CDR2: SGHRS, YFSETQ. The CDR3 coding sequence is TGCGCCAGCAGCTTGGGTTCCGGGACGCCCCCTAACTATGGCTACACCTTC. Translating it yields CASSLGSGTPPNYGYTF.

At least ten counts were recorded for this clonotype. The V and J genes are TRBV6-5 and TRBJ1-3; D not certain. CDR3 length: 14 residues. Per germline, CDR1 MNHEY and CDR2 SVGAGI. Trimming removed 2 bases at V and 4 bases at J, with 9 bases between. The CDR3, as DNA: TGTGCCAGCAGTTACGATGTGACCGGAAACACCATATATTTT. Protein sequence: CASSYDVTGNTIYF.

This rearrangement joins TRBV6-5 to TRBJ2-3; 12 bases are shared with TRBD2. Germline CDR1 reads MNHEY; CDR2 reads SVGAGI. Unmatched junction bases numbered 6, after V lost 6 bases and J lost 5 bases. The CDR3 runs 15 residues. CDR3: CASRLLAGGEDTQYF. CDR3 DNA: TGTGCCAGCAGGTTACTAGCGGGGGGAGAAGATACGCAGTATTTT.

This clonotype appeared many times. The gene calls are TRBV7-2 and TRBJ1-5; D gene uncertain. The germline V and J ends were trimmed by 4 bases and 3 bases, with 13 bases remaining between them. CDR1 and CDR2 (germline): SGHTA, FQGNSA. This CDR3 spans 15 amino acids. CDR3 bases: TGTGCCAGCAGCTCACCACCGGGCCACAATCAGCCCCAGCATTTT. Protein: CASSSPPGHNQPQHF.

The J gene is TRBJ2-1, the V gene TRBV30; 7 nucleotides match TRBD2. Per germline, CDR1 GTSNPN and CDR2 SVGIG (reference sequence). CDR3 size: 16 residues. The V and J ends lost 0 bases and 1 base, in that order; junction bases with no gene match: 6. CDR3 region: CAWSVGGSISYNEQFF. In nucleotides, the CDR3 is TGTGCCTGGAGTGTTGGCGGGAGTATTTCCTACAATGAGCAGTTCTTC.

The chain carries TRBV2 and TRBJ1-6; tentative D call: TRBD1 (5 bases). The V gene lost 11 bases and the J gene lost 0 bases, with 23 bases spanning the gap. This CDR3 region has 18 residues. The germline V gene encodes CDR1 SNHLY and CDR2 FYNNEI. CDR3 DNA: TGTGCCCTCTGTTTAAGGTTGGGGGGGAGCTCCTATAATTCACCCCTCCACTTT. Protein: CALCLRLGGSSYNSPLHF.